These 11 T cell receptor beta chains came from one sample sequenced in a study of T cell repertoires in cytomegalovirus infection. These TCRs' antigens remain unknown. TCRdb re-called the reads through MiXCR, storing one row per CDR3 protein. Here the sample spans fewer than 850,000 distinct CDR3 sequences, around 29% being singletons. The specimen was cultured CD8+ T cells from PBMCs, collected from culture after CMV antigen stimulation. These receptors came from a human donor in good health (CMV status not recorded). Some clones in this sample may be carry-over from other donors' samples.

The chain joins TRBV6-2 or TRBV6-3 to TRBJ2-7, with TRBD1 matching over 11 bases. CDR3 length: 17 residues. V trimming: 4 bases; J trimming: 4 bases; junction bases outside the gene matches: 12. CDR1 and CDR2 (germline): MNHEY, SVGEGT. For the CDR3, the DNA is TGTGCCAGCAGTTTCCTATCCCTAGGGACAGGGGGATACGAGCAGTACGTC. Residues: CASSFLSLGTGGYEQYV.

This clonotype has a handful of counts. The rearrangement joins TRBV27 to TRBJ2-1; D is tentatively TRBD1 or TRBD2 (6 bases each). The CDR3 spans 15 residues. Per germline, CDR1 MNHEY and CDR2 SMNVEV (reference sequence). Trimming took off 5 bases at V and 2 bases at J, with 13 bases between the two ends. CDR3 sequence: CASSILGGPYNEQFF. For the CDR3, the DNA is TGTGCCAGCAGTATCCTAGGGGGGCCCTACAATGAGCAGTTCTTC.

The chain has TRBV15 and TRBJ2-3; D is possibly TRBD1 or TRBD2 (5 bases each). Germline-derived CDR1 and CDR2 are LNHNV and YYDKDF (reference sequence). The V gene lost 2 bases and the J gene lost 0 bases, with 12 bases spanning the gap. This CDR3 is built from 16 residues. CDR3 in amino acids: CATSRPGSSSTDTQYF. The CDR3 coding sequence is TGTGCCACCAGCAGACCAGGGAGTAGCAGCACAGATACGCAGTATTTT.

In its sample, this clonotype was seen a few times. The chain carries TRBV3-1 and TRBJ2-5; D not certain. There are 14 residues in the CDR3. With 3 bases removed from V and 5 bases from J, the gap between germline ends came to 13 bases. Germline V CDR1 and CDR2: LGHDT, YNNKEL (reference sequence). CDR3 coding DNA: TGTGCCAGCAGCCACGGAATCACGAGGGAGACCCAGTACTTC. It is translated as CASSHGITRETQYF.

This clonotype was found a few times. The chain carries TRBV7-9 and TRBJ1-2, with a possible D match to TRBD1 (5 bases). The CDR3 consists of 13 residues. The ends were cut back, 8 bases at V and 11 bases at J, with 21 bases in the middle. From germline, CDR1 is SEHNR and CDR2 FQNEAQ (reference sequence). DNA for the CDR3: TGTGCCAGCCCGCAGGGCCCACATGGAGGGTACACCTTC. This gives the protein CASPQGPHGGYTF.

Only a few counts were recorded for this clonotype. The chain employs TRBV2 and TRBJ2-2; unclear D gene. CDR3 length: 15 amino acids. In germline, CDR1 is SNHLY, CDR2 FYNNEI. The V gene lost 2 bases and the J gene lost 0 bases, with 7 bases spanning the gap. This CDR3 is CASSESQSNTGELFF. In nucleotides, the CDR3 is TGTGCCAGCAGTGAAAGCCAGTCGAACACCGGGGAGCTGTTTTTT.

The rearrangement links TRBV19 to TRBJ2-3; no clear D gene. The CDR3 consists of 14 residues. From germline, CDR1 is LNHDA and CDR2 SQIVND (reference sequence). Between the trimmed V and J ends, which lost 0 bases and 6 bases, there was a span of 10 bases. The CDR3 loop is CASSIDLSEDTQYF. The CDR3 DNA reads TGTGCCAGTAGTATAGATCTCAGTGAGGATACGCAGTATTTT.

The chain uses TRBV7-9 and TRBJ2-1, with 8 bases aligning to TRBD2. The CDR3 runs to 16 residues. With V trimmed by 5 bases and J by 8 bases, 14 bases remained unmatched. CDR1 is SEHNR, CDR2 FQNEAQ, per germline (reference sequence). The CDR3 coding sequence is TGTGCCAGCAGCGCCCCATCTCGCGGGGGGAACGATGAGCAGTTCTTC. It translates to CASSAPSRGGNDEQFF.

CDR3 loop: CASSPRLSGGAPDTQYF. The CDR3, as DNA: TGTGCCAGCAGCCCCCGACTTAGCGGGGGGGCCCCGGATACGCAGTATTTT. The rearrangement links TRBV7-9 to TRBJ2-3; 11 bases align to TRBD2. The CDR3 has 17 amino acids. Per the germline V gene, CDR1 is SEHNR and CDR2 is FQNEAQ (reference sequence). The trim removed 5 bases at V and 6 bases at J, leaving 13 bases unmatched.

This chain connects TRBV4-3 to TRBJ2-3; TRBD2 matches at 11 bases. V trimming: 3 bases; J trimming: 4 bases; junction bases outside the gene matches: 9. Germline V gene data show CDR1 as LGHNA and CDR2 as YSLEER. The CDR3 loop spans 17 amino acids. CDR3 sequence: CASSHPLLAGGSDTQYF. DNA of the CDR3: TGCGCCAGCAGCCATCCCTTGCTAGCGGGGGGCTCAGATACGCAGTATTTT.

This clonotype was detected only a few times. V and J are TRBV4-1 and TRBJ2-5, with a tentative D call TRBD2 (7 bases). The CDR3 sequence is 16 residues long. Germline V gene data show CDR1 as MGHRA and CDR2 as YSYEKL. V lost 1 base, J lost 5 bases, and 17 bases lay in between. The CDR3 bases are TGCGCCAGCAGCCAAGGTCCTGGGGGGGCCCCCGAGACCCAGTACTTC. Translating gives CASSQGPGGAPETQYF.